The clone carrying this TCR beta chain has only a few counts. The sample originates from a study of beta chain features in type 1 diabetes. Sequenced material consisted of expressed TCRB transcripts (all of the isolated RNA was reverse transcribed). Profiled with immunoSEQ multiplex PCR; TCRdb holds only in-frame clones, not every one. The sample yields over 700,000 clones, about 17% seen once. This CDR3 has 13 residues. Germline lookup yields CDR1 ENHRY and CDR2 SYGVKD. The V end was cut by 4 bases, the J end by 6 bases, with 11 bases between. The chain links TRBV10-3 to TRBJ2-3; the D call may be TRBD1 or TRBD2 (5 bases each). The sequence derives from a woman in her late teens or twenties in good health. Sequences were obtained from naive CD4+ T cells from blood. The CDR3 DNA follows: TGTGCCATCAGTGGAAGGTGGGGGGATACGCAGTATTTT. Translated, it gives CAISGRWGDTQYF.